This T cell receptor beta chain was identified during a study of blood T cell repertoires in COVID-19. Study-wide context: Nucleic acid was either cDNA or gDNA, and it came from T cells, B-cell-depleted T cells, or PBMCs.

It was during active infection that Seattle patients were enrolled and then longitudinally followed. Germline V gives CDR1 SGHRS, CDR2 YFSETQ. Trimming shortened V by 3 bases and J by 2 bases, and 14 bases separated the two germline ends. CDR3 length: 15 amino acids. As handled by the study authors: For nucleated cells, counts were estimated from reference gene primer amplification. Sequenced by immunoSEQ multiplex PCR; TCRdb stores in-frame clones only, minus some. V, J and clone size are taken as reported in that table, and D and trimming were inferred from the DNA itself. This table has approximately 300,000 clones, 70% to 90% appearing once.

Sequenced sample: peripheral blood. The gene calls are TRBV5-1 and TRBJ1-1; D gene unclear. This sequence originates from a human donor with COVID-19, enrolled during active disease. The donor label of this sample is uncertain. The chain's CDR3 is CASSSSGGLNTEAFF. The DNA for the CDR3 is TGCGCCAGCAGCTCCTCGGGAGGTTTAAACACTGAAGCTTTCTTT.